A single sample gave rise to the 25 T cell receptor beta chains below, sequenced in a study of blood T cell repertoires in COVID-19. Profiling relied on immunoSEQ multiplex PCR, and the TCRdb table lists in-frame clones only, not all of them. Among some 150,000 clones listed, around four fifths were seen once. Sequences were obtained from PBMCs or T cells enriched from blood (not recorded which). The origin of the receptors is a woman aged 50 to 60 who had recovered from COVID-19.

The V call is TRBV5-1, the J call TRBJ2-5; 7 bases are a match to TRBD2. The V segment lost 8 bases and the J segment 5 bases; nucleotides outside the gene matches: 9. The CDR3 has 13 residues. Germline CDR1 and CDR2: SGHRS and YFSETQ. The CDR3 sequence is CASADGGRETQYF. The CDR3, as DNA: TGCGCCAGTGCAGACGGGGGGAGGGAGACCCAGTACTTC.

The CDR3 DNA follows: TGCGCCAGCAGCCGAAATCCCGTGGACACCAGCAATCAGCCCCAGCATTTT. Amino acid sequence: CASSRNPVDTSNQPQHF. The rearrangement links TRBV5-1 to TRBJ1-5; a possible D gene is TRBD1 (5 bases). Trimming shortened V by 4 bases and J by 1 base, and 18 bases separated the two germline ends. CDR3 size: 17 residues. CDR1 and CDR2 (germline): SGHRS, YFSETQ.

The chain recombines TRBV5-8 with TRBJ1-1; D call uncertain. Trimming shortened V by 10 bases and J by 0 bases, and 10 bases separated the two germline ends. Germline V gives CDR1 SGHTS, CDR2 YDEGEE. This CDR3 has 12 amino acids. The CDR3 sequence: CAGGEMNTEAFF. For the CDR3, the DNA is TGTGCCGGTGGGGAGATGAACACTGAAGCTTTCTTT.

This chain links TRBV5-5 with TRBJ1-2, with D perhaps TRBD1 (5 bases). The CDR3 sequence is 14 residues long. Trimming took off 0 bases at V and 5 bases at J, with 11 bases between the two ends. Germline CDR1 SGHKS, CDR2 YYEKEE (reference sequence). CDR3 DNA sequence: TGTGCCAGCAGCTTGGCCGTGACAGAGTATGGCTACACCTTC. It codes for CASSLAVTEYGYTF.

The rearrangement uses TRBV10-3 and TRBJ2-3; 7 bases map to TRBD1. The CDR3 spans 11 residues. The germline CDR1 and CDR2 sequences are ENHRY and SYGVKD. J gave up 6 bases and V 9 bases, and 3 bases lay outside the gene matches. DNA for the CDR3: TGTGCCATAGAACAGGGGGATACGCAGTATTTT. Its translation is CAIEQGDTQYF.

This clone was detected only a few times. This chain connects TRBV2 to TRBJ2-5; TRBD2 is a possible D gene (6 bases). CDR3 size: 13 residues. CDR1 SNHLY and CDR2 FYNNEI come from the germline V gene. Trimming took off 4 bases at V and 5 bases at J, with 11 bases between the two ends. In DNA form, the CDR3 reads TGTGCCAGCAGTGCCGGGAGCCGGGAGACCCAGTACTTC. This sequence encodes CASSAGSRETQYF.

This chain links TRBV12-3 or TRBV12-4 with TRBJ2-5, with D tentatively TRBD2 (7 bases). The CDR3 covers 13 residues. Trimming took 8 bases from V and 5 from J, leaving 15 bases between them. In DNA, the CDR3 is TGTGCCAGCCGACGGGGGGCCCGGGAGACCCAGTACTTC. Translated, it gives CASRRGARETQYF.

The chain carries TRBV5-1 and TRBJ1-1; D remains unclear. The CDR3 is 14 residues long. Germline-derived CDR1 and CDR2 are SGHRS and YFSETQ. Trimming removed 4 bases from V and 0 bases from J, with 10 bases in between. CDR3 sequence (DNA): TGCGCCAGCAGCCGCCCGGAGCTGAACACTGAAGCTTTCTTT. Translating gives CASSRPELNTEAFF.

The chain joins TRBV19 to TRBJ2-5; 7 bases are shared with TRBD1. V shed 6 bases, J shed 5 bases, and the junction held 12 bases outside the gene matches. Germline-derived CDR1 and CDR2 are LNHDA and SQIVND (reference sequence). The CDR3 has 15 amino acids. The CDR3 bases are TGTGCCAGTAGCCTGACAGGGTTCGGAGTGGAGACCCAGTACTTC. Protein product: CASSLTGFGVETQYF.

This chain joins TRBV2 and TRBJ1-2; tentatively, D is TRBD1 (5 bases). CDR1 is SNHLY, CDR2 FYNNEI, per germline. The CDR3 consists of 14 residues. V gave up 3 bases and J gave up 4 bases, with 12 bases separating them. Here the CDR3 DNA reads TGTGCCAGCAGTGACGGGGGTACTCTCTATGGCTACACCTTC. It yields the protein CASSDGGTLYGYTF.

This clone was seen ten or more times. The chain recombines TRBV7-9 with TRBJ2-1; weak D call: TRBD1 (7 bases). The germline V and J ends were trimmed by 2 bases and 1 base, with 15 bases remaining between them. There are 17 residues in the CDR3. The V gene's germline CDR1 is SEHNR and CDR2 FQNEAQ (reference sequence). The CDR3 DNA follows: TGTGCCAGCAGCTTACATGAGCAGGGGGGTTCCTACAATGAGCAGTTCTTC. It specifies CASSLHEQGGSYNEQFF.

The rearrangement uses TRBV5-4 and TRBJ2-1; possibly TRBD2 for D (6 bases). Germline assignment: CDR1 SGHNT and CDR2 YYREEE (reference sequence). The CDR3 runs to 15 residues. The V end was cut by 4 bases, the J end by 3 bases, with 14 bases between. The CDR3 DNA is TGTGCCAGCAGCCCGCCGGGGGTCCGCTACAATGAGCAGTTCTTC. Translating gives CASSPPGVRYNEQFF.

V usage is TRBV9 and J usage is TRBJ1-4, with D uncertain. Germline V CDR1 and CDR2: SGDLS, YYNGEE. The germline V and J ends were trimmed by 0 bases and 8 bases, with 11 bases remaining between them. The CDR3 has 14 residues. The CDR3: CASSVAAGSEKLFF. The CDR3 DNA reads TGTGCCAGCAGCGTAGCAGCCGGGTCGGAAAAACTGTTTTTT.

The sample holds a few counts of this clone. V gene TRBV5-4 combines with J gene TRBJ1-4, with TRBD1 identical over 7 bases. The V segment lost 0 bases and the J segment 6 bases; nucleotides outside the gene matches: 2. The CDR3 is 14 residues long. CDR1 is SGHNT and CDR2 is YYREEE in the germline V gene (reference sequence). In nucleotides, the CDR3 is TGTGCCAGCAGCTTGGATCAGGGGGATGAAAAACTGTTTTTT. Its translation: CASSLDQGDEKLFF.

The chain couples TRBV5-4 to TRBJ2-1, with 11 bases fitting TRBD2. V shed 0 bases, J shed 8 bases, and the junction held 10 bases outside the gene matches. Germline loops: CDR1 SGHNT, CDR2 YYREEE (reference sequence). This CDR3 is 17 amino acids long. The CDR3 DNA is TGTGCCAGCAGCTTGGAGACTAGCGGGACTTCCGGCGATGAGCAGTTCTTC. Encoded protein: CASSLETSGTSGDEQFF.

The chain carries TRBV5-1 and TRBJ2-3; 13 positions match TRBD2. The CDR3 has 16 residues. The V and J ends lost 4 bases and 0 bases, in that order; junction bases with no gene match: 2. Per the germline V gene, CDR1 is SGHRS and CDR2 is YFSETQ. The CDR3 DNA reads as TGCGCCAGCAGCATGGGACTAGCGGGGAGCACAGATACGCAGTATTTT. Translating it yields CASSMGLAGSTDTQYF. Using reference TRBV5-1 and TRBJ2-3 for the parts outside the CDR3, the full variable domain is KAGVTQTPRYLIKTRGQQVTLSCSPISGHRSVSWYQQTPGQGLQFLFEYFSETQRNKGNFPGRFSGRQFSNSRSEMNVSTLELGDSALYLCASSMGLAGSTDTQYFGPGTRLTVL.

The chain carries TRBV5-1 and TRBJ2-3; D gene unclear. The germline CDR1 and CDR2 sequences are SGHRS and YFSETQ. V gave up 0 bases and J gave up 2 bases, with 10 bases separating them. The CDR3 extends over 15 amino acids. In DNA form, the CDR3 reads TGCGCCAGCAGCTTGGGAGGCTATTCCACAGATACGCAGTATTTT. Protein product: CASSLGGYSTDTQYF.

This sequence joins TRBV10-3 and TRBJ1-1, with 9 bases lining up with TRBD1. The germline V gene has CDR1 ENHRY and CDR2 SYGVKD. V lost 2 bases to trimming and J lost 0 bases; unmatched junction nucleotides: 4. The CDR3 is made up of 16 amino acids. CDR3 region: CAISEPGQGMNTEAFF. The CDR3 DNA reads TGTGCCATCAGTGAGCCGGGACAGGGTATGAACACTGAAGCTTTCTTT.

The chain links TRBV25-1 to TRBJ2-2; D call uncertain. The CDR3 is 14 amino acids. V was clipped by 3 bases and J by 5 bases, with 10 bases between them. Germline-derived CDR1 and CDR2 are MGHDK and SYGVNS. The CDR3 loop reads CASSDLPTTGELFF. The CDR3 DNA is TGTGCCAGCAGTGATCTTCCCACAACCGGGGAGCTGTTTTTT.

The rearrangement uses TRBV5-6 and TRBJ1-5, with 8 nucleotides matching TRBD1. The CDR3 totals 15 residues. V trimming: 2 bases; J trimming: 4 bases; junction bases outside the gene matches: 5. Per the germline V gene, CDR1 is SGHDT and CDR2 is YYEEEE. CDR3 region: CASSFGTGHNQPQHF. As DNA, the CDR3 is TGTGCCAGCAGCTTCGGGACAGGACATAATCAGCCCCAGCATTTT.

The CDR3 spells CASSLEARNTEAFF. The CDR3 region has the DNA TGTGCCAGCAGCTTAGAAGCGAGGAACACTGAAGCTTTCTTT. The chain links TRBV7-9 to TRBJ1-1; D remains ambiguous. The germline V and J ends were trimmed by 1 base and 1 base, with 7 bases remaining between them. There are 14 residues in the CDR3. The germline gives CDR1 SEHNR, CDR2 FQNEAQ (reference sequence).

V usage is TRBV24-1 and J usage is TRBJ1-2; TRBD1 matches 7 bases. With V trimmed by 6 bases and J by 9 bases, 6 bases remained unmatched. CDR1 and CDR2 from the germline V gene are KGHDR and SFDVKD. The CDR3 is 12 amino acids. This CDR3 reads CATSWAGGRYTF. The CDR3 coding sequence is TGTGCCACCAGTTGGGCAGGGGGACGCTACACCTTC.

The V gene is TRBV28, the J gene TRBJ1-4; D might be TRBD1 (6 bases). In germline, CDR1 is MDHEN, CDR2 SYDVKM. This CDR3 spans 15 amino acids. Trimming took off 3 bases at V and 5 bases at J, with 13 bases between the two ends. CDR3 region: CASSFQTGNNEKLFF. As DNA, the CDR3 is TGTGCCAGCAGTTTTCAGACAGGAAACAATGAAAAACTGTTTTTT.

V gene TRBV12-5 combines with J gene TRBJ1-2; D not certain. V lost 1 base and J 8 bases, leaving 11 bases between the germline ends. CDR3 length: 13 residues. Germline V CDR1 and CDR2: LGHNT, FRNRAP. The CDR3 loop reads CASGLDAGYGYTF. CDR3 sequence (DNA): TGTGCTAGTGGTTTGGATGCCGGGTACGGCTACACCTTC.

V usage is TRBV28 and J usage is TRBJ2-3; 14 positions agree with TRBD2. From germline, CDR1 is MDHEN and CDR2 SYDVKM. With 3 bases clipped from V and 0 bases from J, the junction kept 5 bases outside the gene matches. This CDR3 has 18 residues. In nucleotides, the CDR3 is TGTGCCAGCAGTTTCGCCGGACTAGCGGGGGGAAGCACAGATACGCAGTATTTT. Encoded protein: CASSFAGLAGGSTDTQYF.